This TCR beta chain was documented in a study of cytomegalovirus exposure and HLA in healthy donors. Across the whole study: Genotyping showed 70% to 90% of almost 400 donors falling in the Caucasian-associated ancestry cluster. Study results and limitations: A classifier reportedly called cytomegalovirus status with high sensitivity and specificity. CMV antigen specificity was confirmed in vitro for a few CMV-associated chains. In a later analysis, HLA-associated beta chains showed higher expansion and lower generation probabilities than comparable chains.

Primers included in the PCR were 60 Vbeta and 13 Jbeta primers. Method: immunoSEQ multiplex PCR; TCRdb's copy keeps in-frame clones and lacks some. The table shows approximately 190,000 clones, with around 86% occurring only once. Details on this clone: Antigen specificity is unknown.

From germline, CDR1 is KGHSH and CDR2 LQKENI. The CDR3 contains 16 residues. V was clipped by 3 bases and J by 3 bases; unmatched bases: 5. Sequencing was performed on PBMCs. The chain recombines TRBV18 with TRBJ2-2, with TRBD1 matching 9 bases. The origin of this receptor is a woman aged 18 to 35 in good health and CMV-seronegative. The CDR3 sequence is CASSPRTGEDTGELFF. The CDR3 DNA reads TGTGCCAGCTCACCTAGGACAGGGGAGGACACCGGGGAGCTGTTTTTT.